The 25 T cell receptor beta chains below all came from one sample that was sequenced in a study of blood T cell repertoires in COVID-19. Data came from immunoSEQ multiplex PCR; TCRdb stores just in-frame clones and leaves some out. The sample gives fewer than 250,000 clones, about nine tenths of which show up once; over 0.75% is in the top ten. Sequenced: PBMCs or T cells enriched from blood (not recorded which). These TCRs come from a man aged 45-65 years who had been exposed to COVID-19.

The rearrangement uses TRBV5-1 and TRBJ2-1, with D maybe TRBD2 (6 bases). CDR3 size: 16 residues. Trimming removed 0 bases from V and 9 bases from J, with 19 bases in between. CDR1 and CDR2 (germline): SGHRS, YFSETQ. The CDR3 bases are TGCGCCAGCAGCTTGGAGGCGGGATCCCCCCTAGGTGAGCAGTTCTTC. This gives the protein CASSLEAGSPLGEQFF.

The table lists this clone with a count of one. This chain connects TRBV11-2 to TRBJ1-2, with D uncertain. The CDR3 loop spans 16 amino acids. The V gene's germline CDR1 is SGHAT and CDR2 FQNNGV. Deletions cut 0 bases from V and 5 bases from J, with 16 bases between. CDR3 nucleotide sequence: TGTGCCAGCAGCTTAGATCGTAACGGAAGAGGGTATGGCTACACCTTC. It codes for CASSLDRNGRGYGYTF.

By share of the sample, this clone is medium-sized (0.01 to 0.1%). J is TRBJ2-2 and V is TRBV18; no clear D. V was shortened by 2 bases and J by 0 bases, with 7 bases between the two germline ends. The length of the CDR3 is 15 residues. Germline CDR1 KGHSH, CDR2 LQKENI. The DNA of the CDR3 is TGTGCCAGCTCACCAAACCAGGCGAACACCGGGGAGCTGTTTTTT. Protein sequence: CASSPNQANTGELFF.

V is TRBV10-2 and J is TRBJ2-1, with a tentative D call TRBD1 (6 bases). V lost 3 bases to trimming and J lost 10 bases, with 19 bases between them. Germline CDR1 reads WSHSY; CDR2 reads SAAADI. The CDR3 runs to 15 residues. CDR3 amino acids: CASSDPGRIQGEQFF. In DNA, the CDR3 is TGCGCCAGCAGTGATCCAGGGCGTATTCAGGGGGAGCAGTTCTTC.

In DNA form, the CDR3 reads TGTGCCAGCAGCTTAGCGGCAGGGGAATACACCATATATTTT. It encodes CASSLAAGEYTIYF. The V and J genes are TRBV7-6 and TRBJ1-3, with a weak D call TRBD1 (6 bases). Per the germline V gene, CDR1 is SGHVS and CDR2 is FNYEAQ. Trimming shortened V by 0 bases and J by 8 bases, and 11 bases separated the two germline ends. The CDR3 is made up of 14 amino acids.

V is TRBV2 and J is TRBJ2-5, with 7 bases identical to TRBD1. The V and J ends lost 4 bases and 5 bases, in that order; junction bases with no gene match: 4. Per germline, CDR1 SNHLY and CDR2 FYNNEI. The CDR3 extends over 13 amino acids. The CDR3 region has the DNA TGTGCCAGCAGTGCGCAGGGGGTGGAGACCCAGTACTTC. Translated, it gives CASSAQGVETQYF.

The chain couples TRBV28 to TRBJ1-2; 9 positions agree with TRBD1. The CDR3 sequence is 14 residues long. The V segment lost 2 bases and the J segment 7 bases; nucleotides outside the gene matches: 5. Looked up from germline, CDR1 is MDHEN and CDR2 is SYDVKM. The CDR3 DNA follows: TGTGCCAGCAGTTTAGTGAGGGACAGGGTTGGCTACACCTTC. Protein sequence: CASSLVRDRVGYTF.

This clone was seen a handful of times. The chain couples TRBV2 to TRBJ1-4, with D unresolved. Germline assignment: CDR1 SNHLY and CDR2 FYNNEI. Trimming removed 1 base from V and 8 bases from J, with 8 bases in between. This CDR3 contains 13 residues. In nucleotides, the CDR3 is TGTGCCAGCAGTGAAGGACGAGGGGAAAAACTGTTTTTT. It is translated as CASSEGRGEKLFF.

This chain connects TRBV5-1 to TRBJ1-1, with D perhaps matching TRBD1 (6 bases). Per the germline V gene, CDR1 is SGHRS and CDR2 is YFSETQ. The CDR3 contains 15 residues. V lost 0 bases to trimming and J lost 3 bases, with 12 bases between them. The CDR3 region has the DNA TGCGCCAGCAGCTTGGAGGGGGAATCCCACACTGAAGCTTTCTTT. It specifies CASSLEGESHTEAFF.

This chain uses TRBV5-1 with TRBJ1-2; D remains ambiguous. The V end was cut by 2 bases, the J end by 4 bases, with 12 bases between. The V gene's germline CDR1 is SGHRS and CDR2 YFSETQ. The CDR3 contains 14 residues. The chain's CDR3 is CASSFEGSVYGYTF. The CDR3, as DNA: TGCGCCAGCAGCTTTGAGGGTTCGGTCTATGGCTACACCTTC. Combining the CDR3 with reference TRBV5-1 and TRBJ1-2 gives the whole variable domain KAGVTQTPRYLIKTRGQQVTLSCSPISGHRSVSWYQQTPGQGLQFLFEYFSETQRNKGNFPGRFSGRQFSNSRSEMNVSTLELGDSALYLCASSFEGSVYGYTFGSGTRLTVV.

V is TRBV11-1 and J is TRBJ2-1; possibly TRBD2 for D (5 bases). This CDR3 is 15 amino acids long. Germline values: CDR1 SGHAT, CDR2 FQDESV (reference sequence). Trimming stripped 5 bases from V and 7 bases from J, with 18 bases between. CDR3 sequence: CASSPRRRTGNEQFF. The CDR3 DNA reads TGTGCCAGCAGCCCTCGAAGACGGACGGGGAATGAGCAGTTCTTC.

This clone was found once. The V and J genes are TRBV27 and TRBJ1-1; the D gene is possibly TRBD1 (5 bases). Trimming pared 5 bases from V and 0 bases from J, leaving 13 bases between. The CDR3 is 15 residues long. Germline CDR1 reads MNHEY; CDR2 reads SMNVEV (reference sequence). This chain's CDR3 is CASSAPGLLNTEAFF. CDR3 nucleotides: TGTGCCAGCAGTGCCCCGGGACTGTTGAACACTGAAGCTTTCTTT.

This chain links TRBV27 with TRBJ2-7, with TRBD1 as a possible D gene (6 bases). The V end lost 6 bases, the J end lost 2 bases, and 17 bases lay between the germline ends. Germline CDR1 MNHEY, CDR2 SMNVEV (reference sequence). The CDR3 consists of 15 residues. The CDR3 DNA follows: TGTGCCAGCAGCTCTACAGGGACGTATACCTACGAGCAGTACTTC. This translates into CASSSTGTYTYEQYF.

The chain combines TRBV29-1 with TRBJ2-3, with D maybe TRBD2 (6 bases). The CDR3 contains 14 residues. Trimming pared 4 bases from V and 4 bases from J, leaving 15 bases between. Germline V CDR1 and CDR2: SQVTM, ANQGSEA. CDR3 nucleotides: TGCAGCGTTGGTCCTAGCGCAGCCCCAGATACGCAGTATTTT. Translation gives CSVGPSAAPDTQYF.

The chain links TRBV7-3 to TRBJ2-2; no definite D call. Trimming left V 2 bases short and J 6 bases short, with 7 bases between. The CDR3 spans 13 residues. Germline CDR1 is SGHTA and CDR2 is FQGTGA. The CDR3, as DNA: TGTGCCAGCAGCTTACGAGTGGCCGGGGAGCTGTTTTTT. This gives the protein CASSLRVAGELFF.

This clone was counted a single time. This chain joins TRBV11-3 and TRBJ1-2, with D possibly matching TRBD1 (6 bases). Germline V gives CDR1 SGHNT, CDR2 YENEEA. The CDR3 runs to 13 residues. Trimming took 1 base from V and 8 from J, leaving 11 bases between them. CDR3 DNA sequence: TGTGCCAGCAGCTTAGGACAGGTTGGGGGCTACACCTTC. This encodes CASSLGQVGGYTF.

This clone has just one count. This chain joins TRBV20-1 and TRBJ1-2; D is possibly TRBD1 (5 bases). CDR1 and CDR2 (germline): DFQATT, SNEGSKA (reference sequence). The V gene lost 7 bases and the J gene lost 3 bases, with 9 bases spanning the gap. There are 11 residues in the CDR3. The CDR3 DNA is TGCAGTGGAGAAGGGGACTATGGCTACACCTTC. Encoded protein: CSGEGDYGYTF.

This rearrangement joins TRBV4-1 to TRBJ1-1; TRBD1 aligns across 8 bases. Trimming at V came to 0 bases and at J to 4 bases, leaving 4 bases not matched to a gene. Germline values: CDR1 MGHRA, CDR2 YSYEKL. There are 15 residues in the CDR3. As DNA, the CDR3 is TGCGCCAGCAGCCAAGAGAACAGGGGGACCACTGAAGCTTTCTTT. The encoded protein is CASSQENRGTTEAFF.

The rearrangement joins TRBV5-6 to TRBJ1-5; TRBD1 agrees at 11 bases. Germline V gene data show CDR1 as SGHDT and CDR2 as YYEEEE. With V trimmed by 4 bases and J by 6 bases, 6 bases remained unmatched. The CDR3 totals 15 residues. The CDR3 protein is CASSPGTGGGQPQHF. The CDR3 nucleotides are TGTGCCAGCAGCCCAGGGACAGGGGGTGGTCAGCCCCAGCATTTT.

This chain links TRBV24-1 with TRBJ1-2; 9 nucleotides align to TRBD1. CDR1 and CDR2 from the germline V gene are KGHDR and SFDVKD. This CDR3 comprises 21 residues. V was pared by 4 bases and J by 0 bases, with 20 bases of the junction left unmatched. In DNA form, the CDR3 reads TGTGCCACCAGTGACTCTTCTTACATCGGGACAGGGATCATCCCTAACTATGGCTACACCTTC. This gives the protein CATSDSSYIGTGIIPNYGYTF.

The CDR3 region is CASSLAGDRGNEKLFF. The CDR3 region has the DNA TGCGCCAGCAGCTTGGCCGGGGACAGGGGTAATGAAAAACTGTTTTTT. This chain links TRBV5-1 with TRBJ1-4; TRBD1 matches 10 bases. The germline gives CDR1 SGHRS, CDR2 YFSETQ. The CDR3 loop spans 16 amino acids. V shed 0 bases, J shed 4 bases, and the junction held 3 bases outside the gene matches.

V is TRBV19 and J is TRBJ2-1, with unresolved D. With 5 bases removed from V and 0 bases from J, the gap between germline ends came to 5 bases. Germline values: CDR1 LNHDA, CDR2 SQIVND (reference sequence). The CDR3 length is 13 residues. The CDR3, as DNA: TGTGCCAGTAGTCGCAGCTCCTACAATGAGCAGTTCTTC. Its protein product is CASSRSSYNEQFF.

The chain links TRBV18 to TRBJ1-3; TRBD1 matches at 7 bases. Losses at the gene ends were 3 bases for V and 4 bases for J; bases not matched to a gene: 6. CDR1 and CDR2 from the germline V gene are KGHSH and LQKENI. The CDR3 consists of 15 residues. In DNA, the CDR3 is TGTGCCAGCTCACCCTCGACAGGGCCCGGAAACACCATATATTTT. This translates into CASSPSTGPGNTIYF.

The genes are TRBV9 and TRBJ1-2; D may be TRBD1 (5 bases). The CDR3 has 13 amino acids. Germline values: CDR1 SGDLS, CDR2 YYNGEE. Trimming took 1 base from V and 7 from J, leaving 11 bases between them. The CDR3 nucleotides read TGTGCCAGCAGCGTAACAGGTTCTTTTGGCTACACCTTC. Amino acids: CASSVTGSFGYTF.

The CDR3 here is CASSIPYLAGPLGEQFF. The CDR3 DNA is TGTGCCAGTAGTATTCCCTACTTAGCGGGGCCCCTGGGCGAGCAGTTCTTC. The chain couples TRBV19 to TRBJ2-1, with 8 bases matching TRBD2. The CDR3 spans 17 residues. After removal of 3 bases from V and 10 bases from J, the junction contained 17 bases not matched to a gene. Germline CDR1 and CDR2: LNHDA and SQIVND (reference sequence). The whole variable domain, remainder taken from reference TRBV19 and TRBJ2-1, is DGGITQSPKYLFRKEGQNVTLSCEQNLNHDAMYWYRQDPGQGLRLIYYSQIVNDFQKGDIAEGYSVSREKKESFPLTVTSAQKNPTAFYLCASSIPYLAGPLGEQFFGPGTRLTVL.